Presented here are 14 T cell receptor beta chains from one specimen sequenced in a study of T-cell memory formation after mild COVID-19. TCRdb used MiXCR to reprocess the 5' RACE reads, holding one entry per CDR3 protein. The sample lists under 300,000 distinct CDR3 sequences, over 9% seen once, with 22% in the top ten. What was sequenced was PBMCs or a T cell subset sorted from them (not recorded which). Receptors originate from a man in his late teens or twenties who had mild COVID-19 (a few samples of this study predate the infection). Cell type and time point are not known.

This clonotype has only a few counts. Here the CDR3 reads CASSEGPGQFF. The CDR3 nucleotides are TGTGCCAGCAGTGAGGGGCCTGGGCAGTTCTTC. The V call is TRBV2, the J call TRBJ2-1, with D possibly being TRBD1 (5 bases). V was pared by 3 bases and J by 12 bases, with 9 bases between. The CDR3 runs to 11 residues. CDR1 SNHLY and CDR2 FYNNEI come from the germline V gene.

This chain links TRBV4-3 with TRBJ2-2; D is perhaps TRBD1 (5 bases). The CDR3 extends over 17 amino acids. The V end was cut by 0 bases, the J end by 1 base, with 12 bases between. The germline V gene has CDR1 LGHNA and CDR2 YSLEER. CDR3 sequence: CASSQDGARRNTGELFF. CDR3 coding DNA: TGCGCCAGCAGCCAAGATGGGGCCAGGAGGAACACCGGGGAGCTGTTTTTT.

In this sample, this clonotype turned up a few times. Sequence at one end of the junction differs from germline and may be a read error. The chain has TRBV3-1 and TRBJ2-1; 7 positions match TRBD2. Germline CDR1 and CDR2: LGHDT and YNNKEL (reference sequence). CDR3 length: 15 amino acids. The CDR3: CASSQAGTTYNEQFF. As DNA, the CDR3 is TGTGCCAGCAGTCAAGCCGGGACTACGTACAATGAGCAGTTCTTC.

The chain uses TRBV20-1 and TRBJ1-4; D is perhaps TRBD1 (5 bases). This CDR3 has 13 amino acids. CDR1 and CDR2 (germline): DFQATT, SNEGSKA (reference sequence). Trimming pared 6 bases from V and 4 bases from J, leaving 12 bases between. CDR3 loop: CSAAGTVNEKLFF. The DNA for the CDR3 is TGCAGTGCGGCTGGGACCGTTAATGAAAAACTGTTTTTT.

This clonotype was found many times. The CDR3 protein is CSAPGAASGGNEQFF. CDR3 nucleotides: TGCAGTGCTCCCGGTGCGGCTAGCGGGGGTAATGAGCAGTTCTTC. V gene TRBV20-1 combines with J gene TRBJ2-1; 10 nucleotides agree with TRBD2. The CDR3 spans 15 residues. The junction had 11 bases not matched to a gene; V was cut back by 5 bases and J by 7 bases. Germline CDR1 DFQATT, CDR2 SNEGSKA (reference sequence).

This clonotype was detected a few times. The rearrangement uses TRBV20-1 and TRBJ2-7; D may be TRBD1 (6 bases). CDR3 length equals 15 residues. Germline assignment: CDR1 DFQATT and CDR2 SNEGSKA (reference sequence). The germline V and J ends were trimmed by 0 bases and 4 bases, with 16 bases remaining between them. The CDR3, as DNA: TGCAGTGCTAGAGAGCACAGGGCCGGTGTTTACGAGCAGTACTTC. Translation gives CSAREHRAGVYEQYF.

The chain combines TRBV9 with TRBJ2-3, with a tentative D call TRBD2 (6 bases). V was pared by 3 bases and J by 5 bases, with 13 bases between. The CDR3 is 14 residues long. Germline values: CDR1 SGDLS, CDR2 YYNGEE. In nucleotides, the CDR3 is TGTGCCAGCAGCGCCTACAGGCGGGGAGATACGCAGTATTTT. The encoded protein is CASSAYRRGDTQYF.

This clonotype has ten or more counts. This chain links TRBV5-1 with TRBJ1-1; D not resolved. Trimming removed 0 bases at V and 3 bases at J, with 9 bases between. The CDR3 has 14 residues. Per germline, CDR1 SGHRS and CDR2 YFSETQ. CDR3 protein: CASSLVLADTEAFF. Written as DNA, the CDR3 is TGCGCCAGCAGCTTGGTCTTGGCAGACACTGAAGCTTTCTTT.

This clonotype was recorded a few times. This chain uses TRBV5-6 with TRBJ2-7; D could derive from TRBD1 or TRBD2 (5 bases each). Trimming cost V 4 bases and J 1 base, with 15 bases left between them. Germline V gene data show CDR1 as SGHDT and CDR2 as YYEEEE. This CDR3 contains 15 residues. Here the CDR3 DNA reads TGTGCCAGCAGCAATGGGGGTTTTGGGTCCTACGAGCAGTACGTC. It yields the protein CASSNGGFGSYEQYV.

This clonotype showed up many times. The chain uses TRBV19 and TRBJ2-2; D unclear. From germline, CDR1 is LNHDA and CDR2 SQIVND (reference sequence). The CDR3 is 13 residues long. V lost 5 bases, J lost 6 bases, and 10 bases lay in between. The chain's CDR3 is CASSESRAGELFF. In DNA, the CDR3 is TGTGCCAGTAGTGAAAGTAGGGCCGGGGAGCTGTTTTTT.

This clonotype was seen a few times. The chain combines TRBV5-1 with TRBJ2-7; maybe TRBD1 (5 bases). There are 15 residues in the CDR3. V lost 2 bases and J 3 bases, leaving 15 bases between the germline ends. Germline V gives CDR1 SGHRS, CDR2 YFSETQ. The CDR3 is CASSLTGLLGYEQYF. CDR3 bases: TGCGCCAGCAGCTTAACAGGCCTCTTGGGCTACGAGCAGTACTTC.

This clonotype has ten or more counts. The chain has TRBV10-2 and TRBJ2-3; TRBD1 might be the D (6 bases). This CDR3 has 13 amino acids. Looked up from germline, CDR1 is WSHSY and CDR2 is SAAADI. V gave up 8 bases and J gave up 4 bases, with 13 bases separating them. The CDR3 protein is CASDSSGADTQYF. For the CDR3, the DNA is TGCGCCAGCGACTCCTCAGGGGCAGATACGCAGTATTTT.

The chain carries TRBV3-1 and TRBJ2-1; D call uncertain. CDR1 and CDR2 (germline): LGHDT, YNNKEL (reference sequence). The CDR3 has 13 residues. The germline V and J ends were trimmed by 1 base and 9 bases, with 10 bases remaining between them. This chain's CDR3 is CASSQGGASEQFF. In nucleotides, the CDR3 is TGTGCCAGCAGCCAAGGAGGCGCTAGTGAGCAGTTCTTC.

The sample holds many counts of this clonotype. This rearrangement joins TRBV20-1 to TRBJ2-3, with a possible D match to TRBD2 (6 bases). The V gene lost 7 bases and the J gene lost 6 bases, with 20 bases spanning the gap. CDR1 and CDR2 (germline): DFQATT, SNEGSKA (reference sequence). This CDR3 is 14 amino acids long. The DNA of the CDR3 is TGCAGTGGGGATGGGACTGACGAATCGGATACGCAGTATTTT. Translated: CSGDGTDESDTQYF.